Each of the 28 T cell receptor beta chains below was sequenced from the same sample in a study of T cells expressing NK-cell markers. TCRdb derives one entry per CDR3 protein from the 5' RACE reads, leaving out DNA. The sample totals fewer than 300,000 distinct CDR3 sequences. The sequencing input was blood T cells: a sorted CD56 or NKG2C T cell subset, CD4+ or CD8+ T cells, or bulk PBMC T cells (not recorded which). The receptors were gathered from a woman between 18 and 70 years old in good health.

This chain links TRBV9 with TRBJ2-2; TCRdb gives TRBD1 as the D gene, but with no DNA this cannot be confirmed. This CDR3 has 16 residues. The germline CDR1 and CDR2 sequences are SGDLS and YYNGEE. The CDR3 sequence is CASSPRLGGATGELFF. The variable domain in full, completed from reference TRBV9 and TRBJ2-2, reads DSGVTQTPKHLITATGQRVTLRCSPRSGDLSVYWYQQSLDQGLQFLIQYYNGEERAKGNILERFSAQQFPDLHSELNLSSLELGDSALYFCASSPRLGGATGELFFGEGSRLTVL.

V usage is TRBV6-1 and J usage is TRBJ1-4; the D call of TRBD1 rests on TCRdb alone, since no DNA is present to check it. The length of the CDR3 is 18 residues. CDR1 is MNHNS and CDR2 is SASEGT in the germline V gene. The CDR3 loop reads CASSERFGQGQGSEKLFF.

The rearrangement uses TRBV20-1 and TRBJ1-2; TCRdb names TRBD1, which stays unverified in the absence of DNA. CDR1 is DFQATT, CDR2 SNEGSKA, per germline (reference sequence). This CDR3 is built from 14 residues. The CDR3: CSARGTGQNYGYTF.

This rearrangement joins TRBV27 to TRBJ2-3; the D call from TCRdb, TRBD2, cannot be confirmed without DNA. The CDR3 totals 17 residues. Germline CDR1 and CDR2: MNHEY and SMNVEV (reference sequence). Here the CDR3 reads CASSLRGRWLGTDTQYF.

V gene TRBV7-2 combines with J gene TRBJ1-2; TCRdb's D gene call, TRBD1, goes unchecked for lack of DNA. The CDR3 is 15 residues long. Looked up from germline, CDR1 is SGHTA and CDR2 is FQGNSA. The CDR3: CASSPPGQAKDGYTF.

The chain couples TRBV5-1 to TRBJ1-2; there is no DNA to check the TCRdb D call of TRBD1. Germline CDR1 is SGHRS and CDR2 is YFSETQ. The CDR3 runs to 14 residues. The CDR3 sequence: CASSLGQVDYGYTF.

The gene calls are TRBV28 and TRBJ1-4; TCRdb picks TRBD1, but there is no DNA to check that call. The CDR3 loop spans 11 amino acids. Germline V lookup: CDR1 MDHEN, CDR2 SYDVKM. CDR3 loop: CASSTRDGLFF.

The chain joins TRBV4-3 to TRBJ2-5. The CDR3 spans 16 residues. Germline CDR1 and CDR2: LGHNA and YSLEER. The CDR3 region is CASSPSAASTEETQYF.

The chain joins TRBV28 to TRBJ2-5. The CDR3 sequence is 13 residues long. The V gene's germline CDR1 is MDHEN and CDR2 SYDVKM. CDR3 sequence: CASIAGFKTAQYF.

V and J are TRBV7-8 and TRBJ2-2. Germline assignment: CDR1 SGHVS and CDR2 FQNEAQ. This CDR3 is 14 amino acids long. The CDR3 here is CASSLETLNGELFF.

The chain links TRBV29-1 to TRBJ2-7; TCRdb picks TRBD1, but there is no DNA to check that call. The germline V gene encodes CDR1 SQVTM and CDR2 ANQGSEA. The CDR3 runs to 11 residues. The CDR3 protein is CSVGHTYEQYF.

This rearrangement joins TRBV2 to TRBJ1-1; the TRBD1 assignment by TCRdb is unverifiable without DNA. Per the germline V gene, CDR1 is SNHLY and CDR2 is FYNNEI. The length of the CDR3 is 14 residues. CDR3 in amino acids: CASMEQGMNTEAFF.

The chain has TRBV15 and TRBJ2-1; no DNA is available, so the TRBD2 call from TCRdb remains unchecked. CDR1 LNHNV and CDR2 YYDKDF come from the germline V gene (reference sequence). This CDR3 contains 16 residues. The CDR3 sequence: CATSRERLAEYNEQFF. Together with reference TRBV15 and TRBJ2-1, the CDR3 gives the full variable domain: DAMVIQNPRYQVTQFGKPVTLSCSQTLNHNVMYWYQQKSSQAPKLLFHYYDKDFNNEADTPDNFQSRRPNTSFCFLDIRSPGLGDTAMYLCATSRERLAEYNEQFFGPGTRLTVL.

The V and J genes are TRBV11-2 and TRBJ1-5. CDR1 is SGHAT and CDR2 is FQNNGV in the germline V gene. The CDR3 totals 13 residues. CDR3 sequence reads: CASSPSPGQPQHF.

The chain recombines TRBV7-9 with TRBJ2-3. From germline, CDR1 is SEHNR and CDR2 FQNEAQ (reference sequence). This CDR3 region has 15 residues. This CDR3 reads CASSLAQPGTDTQYF.

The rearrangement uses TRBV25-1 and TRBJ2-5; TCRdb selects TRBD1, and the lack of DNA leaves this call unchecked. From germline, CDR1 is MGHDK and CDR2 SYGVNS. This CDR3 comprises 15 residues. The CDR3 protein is CASSWGRTLQETQYF.

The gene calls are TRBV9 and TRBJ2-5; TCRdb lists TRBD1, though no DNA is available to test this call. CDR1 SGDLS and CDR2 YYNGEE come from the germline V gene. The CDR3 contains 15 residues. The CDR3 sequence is CASTKQGLAMETQYF.

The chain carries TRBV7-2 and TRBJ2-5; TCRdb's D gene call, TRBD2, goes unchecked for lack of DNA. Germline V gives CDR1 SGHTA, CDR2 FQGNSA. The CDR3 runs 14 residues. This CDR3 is CASSLLAGGETQYF.

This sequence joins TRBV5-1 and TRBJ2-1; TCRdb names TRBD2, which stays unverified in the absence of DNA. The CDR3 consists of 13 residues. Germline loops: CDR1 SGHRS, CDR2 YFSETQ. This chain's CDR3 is CASEPAGSNEQFF.

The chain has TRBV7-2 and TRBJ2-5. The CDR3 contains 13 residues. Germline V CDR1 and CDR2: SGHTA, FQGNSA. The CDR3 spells CASSLAYLETQYF.

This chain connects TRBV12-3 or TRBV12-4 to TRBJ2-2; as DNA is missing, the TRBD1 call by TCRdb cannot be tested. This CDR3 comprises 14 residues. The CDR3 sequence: CASGGDPFGGELFF.

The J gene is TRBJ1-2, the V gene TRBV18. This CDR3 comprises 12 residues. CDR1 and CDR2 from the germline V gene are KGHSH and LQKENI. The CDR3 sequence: CASSPGLSGYTF.

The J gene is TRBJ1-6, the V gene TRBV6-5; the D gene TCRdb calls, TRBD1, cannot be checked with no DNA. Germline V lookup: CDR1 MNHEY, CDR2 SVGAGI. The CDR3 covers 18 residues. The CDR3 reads CASSYSRSRGSYNSPLHF.

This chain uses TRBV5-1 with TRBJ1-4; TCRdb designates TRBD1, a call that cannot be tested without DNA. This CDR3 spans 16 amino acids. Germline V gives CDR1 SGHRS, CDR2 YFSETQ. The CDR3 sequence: CASSLAGAPTNEKLFF.

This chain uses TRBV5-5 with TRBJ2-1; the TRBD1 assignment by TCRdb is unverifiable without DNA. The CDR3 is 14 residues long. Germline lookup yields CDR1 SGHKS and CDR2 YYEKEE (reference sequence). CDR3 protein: CASSLEGGAREQFF. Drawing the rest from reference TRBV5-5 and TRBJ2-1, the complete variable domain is DAGVTQSPTHLIKTRGQQVTLRCSPISGHKSVSWYQQVLGQGPQFIFQYYEKEERGRGNFPDRFSARQFPNYSSELNVNALLLGDSALYLCASSLEGGAREQFFGPGTRLTVL.

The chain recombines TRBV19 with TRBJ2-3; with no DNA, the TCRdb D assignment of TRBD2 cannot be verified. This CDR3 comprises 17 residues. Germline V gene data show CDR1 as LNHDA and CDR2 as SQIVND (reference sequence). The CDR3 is CASSIAVAGGSTDTQYF.

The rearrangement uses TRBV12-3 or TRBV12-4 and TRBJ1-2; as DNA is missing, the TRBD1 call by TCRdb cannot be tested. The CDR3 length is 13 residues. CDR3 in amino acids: CASRTYPQGGYTF.

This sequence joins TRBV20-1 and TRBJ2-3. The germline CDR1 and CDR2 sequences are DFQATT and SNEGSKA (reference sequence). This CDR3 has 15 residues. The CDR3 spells CSANQRLIGADTQYF.